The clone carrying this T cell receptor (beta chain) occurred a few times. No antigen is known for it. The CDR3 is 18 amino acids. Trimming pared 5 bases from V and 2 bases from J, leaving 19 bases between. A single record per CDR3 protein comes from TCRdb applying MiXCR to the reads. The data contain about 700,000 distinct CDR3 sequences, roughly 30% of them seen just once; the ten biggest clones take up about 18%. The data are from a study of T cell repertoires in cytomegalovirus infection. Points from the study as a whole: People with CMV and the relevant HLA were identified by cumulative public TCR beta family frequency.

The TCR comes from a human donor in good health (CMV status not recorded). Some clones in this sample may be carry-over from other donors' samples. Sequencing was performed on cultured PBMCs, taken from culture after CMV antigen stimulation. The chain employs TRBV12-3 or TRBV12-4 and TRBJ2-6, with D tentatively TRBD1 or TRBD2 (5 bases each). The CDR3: CASSPPPGAAPGANVLTF. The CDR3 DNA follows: TGTGCCAGCAGTCCCCCGCCCGGGGCCGCCCCTGGGGCCAACGTCCTGACTTTC.